This T cell receptor beta chain was captured by sequencing in a study of sequential checkpoint blockade in melanoma. Study details: Arm A got nivolumab then ipilimumab; arm B the reverse, 1:1. After both sequences, patients received maintenance nivolumab.

Assay used: immunoSEQ multiplex PCR; TCRdb lists only in-frame clones, some missing. The data contain about 25,000 clones, roughly 80% of them seen just once; the ten biggest clones take up 22%. The treatment here: randomized to nivolumab then ipilimumab (arm A) or the reverse (arm B). No patient had prior DNA-damaging chemotherapy. This clone was detected once. CDR1 and CDR2 from the germline V gene are LNHDA and SQIVND (reference sequence). The CDR3 is made up of 17 amino acids. V lost 0 bases and J 6 bases, leaving 21 bases between the germline ends. The sequencing used CD8+ T cells sorted from blood (inferred from file names), collected from a patient given nivolumab and ipilimumab in sequence. This TCR derives from a human donor with melanoma. The rearrangement links TRBV19 to TRBJ2-7; D is possibly TRBD2 (7 bases). This CDR3 reads CASSIDERETRGGEQYF. The CDR3 nucleotides are TGTGCCAGTAGTATAGATGAGCGGGAAACCCGAGGGGGCGAGCAGTACTTC. Together with reference TRBV19 and TRBJ2-7, the CDR3 gives the full variable domain: DGGITQSPKYLFRKEGQNVTLSCEQNLNHDAMYWYRQDPGQGLRLIYYSQIVNDFQKGDIAEGYSVSREKKESFPLTVTSAQKNPTAFYLCASSIDERETRGGEQYFGPGTRLTVT.